The 23 T cell receptor beta chains below come from one sample, sequenced in a study of tumor and adjacent non-tumor tissue in lung cancer. A modified ARM-PCR protocol with three rounds of nested PCR amplified TCRbeta. TCRdb independently ran MiXCR on the multiplex PCR reads; one entry per CDR3 protein. Of 80,000 to 100,000 distinct CDR3 sequences listed, 80% are singletons. This sample's RNA came from whole unsorted tissue. The normal lung tissue was taken more than 3 cm from the tumor edge. Specimen: distant non-tumor lung tissue. These receptor sequences come from a man aged 60-69 years with small cell lung cancer.

As for this clonotype: At one of its ends the junction is not consistent with the germline gene, which may arise from a read error. The chain couples TRBV11-2 to TRBJ1-1; D perhaps matches TRBD1 (6 bases). This CDR3 comprises 13 residues. The germline V gene encodes CDR1 SGHAT and CDR2 FQNNGV. CDR3 nucleotide sequence: TGTACCAGGAGCTTAGCTGGACAGCGGGAAGCTTTCTTC. Translating it yields CTRSLAGQREAFF.

Concerning this clonotype itself: This may arise from a read error, as a much more abundant clone is one base away. The chain joins TRBV7-8 to TRBJ2-1; a possible D gene is TRBD2 (6 bases). The CDR3 spans 15 residues. Germline V gene sequence: CDR1 SGHVS, CDR2 FQNEAQ. CDR3 bases: TGTGCCGGCAGCGTTAGCGGATCCACTTACAATGAGCAGTTCTTC. It yields the protein CAGSVSGSTYNEQFF.

About this clonotype: This may arise from a read error, as a much more abundant clone is one base away. J is TRBJ1-4 and V is TRBV6-1; TRBD1 is a possible D gene (6 bases). Germline V gene lookup returns CDR1 MNHNS and CDR2 SASEGT. The CDR3 covers 13 residues. The CDR3: CAGRGGADEKLFF. The CDR3 DNA is TGTGCCGGCAGAGGGGGGGCGGATGAAAAACTGTTTTTT.

Worth noting for this clonotype: Since a much larger clone is just one base distant, this may be a read error. The conserved final phenylalanine or tryptophan is absent from the CDR3, which likely points to a read error. The chain joins TRBV28 to TRBJ2-7; D gene uncertain. Germline CDR1 and CDR2: MDHEN and SYDVKM. CDR3 length equals 12 residues. Trimming took off 5 bases at V and 3 bases at J, with 8 bases between the two ends. The CDR3 sequence: CASSQTLYEQYL. CDR3 in DNA: TGTGCCAGCAGTCAAACCCTCTACGAGCAGTACCTC.

The chain joins TRBV11-3 to TRBJ2-1, with D possibly matching TRBD1 (6 bases). Germline CDR1 and CDR2: SGHNT and YENEEA. The CDR3 totals 13 residues. The germline V and J ends were trimmed by 7 bases and 9 bases, with 16 bases remaining between them. CDR3 DNA sequence: TGTGCCAGCAACTTTGGAATAGGGGGTGAGCAGTTCTTC. Residues: CASNFGIGGEQFF. The variable domain in full, completed from reference TRBV11-3 and TRBJ2-1, reads EAGVVQSPRYKIIEKKQPVAFWCNPISGHNTLYWYLQNLGQGPELLIRYENEEAVDDSQLPKDRFSAERLKGVDSTLKIQPAELGDSAVYLCASNFGIGGEQFFGPGTRLTVL.

The V and J genes are TRBV29-1 and TRBJ2-3, with 14 bases fitting TRBD2. The CDR3 sequence is 14 residues long. Trimming at V came to 7 bases and at J to 8 bases, leaving 8 bases not matched to a gene. The germline CDR1 and CDR2 sequences are SQVTM and ANQGSEA. CDR3 sequence: CSAQAGLAGATQYF. CDR3 DNA sequence: TGCAGCGCCCAAGCGGGACTAGCGGGAGCTACGCAGTATTTT.

Comment on this clonotype: The junction and the germline gene differ at one end; a read error may be behind it. V gene TRBV28 combines with J gene TRBJ1-3; a weak D match, TRBD1 (6 bases). The V gene's germline CDR1 is MDHEN and CDR2 SYDVKM. The CDR3 covers 15 residues. The CDR3 sequence is CASRMGHRSGNTICF. In DNA form, the CDR3 reads TGTGCCAGCAGGATGGGACACCGCTCTGGAAACACCATATGTTTT.

Points on this clonotype: Given the absence of the conserved phenylalanine or tryptophan at the CDR3 end, a read error is likely. This CDR3 is CSVDSTVHGYTL. Here the CDR3 DNA reads TGCAGCGTTGATTCGACAGTTCATGGCTACACCTTA. The J gene is TRBJ1-2, the V gene TRBV29-1, with D possibly TRBD1 on 5 matching bases. Germline CDR1 and CDR2: SQVTM and ANQGSEA. The length of the CDR3 is 12 residues. Trimming stripped 3 bases from V and 6 bases from J, with 11 bases between.

The gene calls are TRBV12-3 or TRBV12-4 and TRBJ2-7; TRBD2 matches at 8 bases. CDR3 length: 15 amino acids. V lost 8 bases and J lost 2; bases outside the gene matches: 11. The CDR3 DNA is TGTGCCAGCGGCCGTCTCGGGGGGGACCCCTACGAGCAGTACTTC. Its protein product is CASGRLGGDPYEQYF.

The CDR3 nucleotides are TGCGTTAGCAGCCTGGAGATAGCTACCTACGAGCAGTACTTC. Translation gives CVSSLEIATYEQYF. The chain is built from TRBV4-1 and TRBJ2-7; D gene unclear. The CDR3 sequence is 14 residues long. Germline CDR1 is MGHRA and CDR2 is YSYEKL.

This clonotype occurred many times. The genes are TRBV12-3 or TRBV12-4 and TRBJ2-1; no clear D gene. V was shortened by 7 bases and J by 8 bases, with 15 bases between the two germline ends. The CDR3 is made up of 13 amino acids. CDR3: CASTRRVAHEQFF. The CDR3 DNA is TGTGCCAGCACCAGGAGAGTAGCACATGAGCAGTTCTTC.

On this clonotype: Its ends do not fully match the called genes, so a read error is possible. This chain joins TRBV11-1 and TRBJ2-1; TRBD2 might be the D (6 bases). CDR3 length: 16 amino acids. Germline V gene data show CDR1 as SGHAT and CDR2 as FQDESV (reference sequence). This CDR3 reads CVSSRSGGKSYNEQLF. The CDR3 region has the DNA TGTGTCAGCAGCCGCTCCGGCGGGAAGAGCTACAATGAGCAGCTCTTC.

Turning to this clonotype: The junction differs from germline at one of its ends, possibly a read error. This chain uses TRBV11-3 with TRBJ2-3; possibly TRBD1 or TRBD2 for D (5 bases each). This CDR3 contains 15 residues. Per germline, CDR1 SGHNT and CDR2 YENEEA. Here the CDR3 reads CVSSPSSEGTDTQYF. DNA for the CDR3: TGTGTCAGCAGCCCCTCTTCCGAGGGGACAGATACGCAGTATTTT. Looking up the rest from reference TRBV11-3 and TRBJ2-3 gives the full variable domain: EAGVVQSPRYKIIEKKQPVAFWCNPISGHNTLYWYLQNLGQGPELLIRYENEEAVDDSQLPKDRFSAERLKGVDSTLKIQPAELGDSAVYLCVSSPSSEGTDTQYFGPGTRLTVL.

With respect to this clonotype: A read error is possible here, since a much larger clone lies one base away. The chain links TRBV11-2 to TRBJ2-1; D unclear. The germline gives CDR1 SGHAT, CDR2 FQNNGV. The CDR3 has 15 amino acids. The chain's CDR3 is CASSLENGRYNEQFF. The CDR3 nucleotides are TGTGCCAGCAGCCTAGAAAATGGCAGGTACAATGAGCAGTTCTTC.

This sequence joins TRBV6-5 and TRBJ1-4; unclear D gene. This CDR3 is built from 16 residues. Germline CDR1 reads MNHEY; CDR2 reads SVGAGI. Here the CDR3 reads CVSTSKNSTTNEKLFF. The CDR3 nucleotides are TGTGTCAGTACCTCCAAGAATTCAACAACTAATGAAAAACTGTTTTTT.

Concerning this clonotype: One end of the junction is discordant with germline, which a read error may explain. V is TRBV12-5 and J is TRBJ2-2, with 7 positions matching TRBD1. The CDR3 contains 13 residues. CDR1 and CDR2 (germline): LGHNT, FRNRAP. In nucleotides, the CDR3 is TGTGCTGCCTGGGACAGAAACACCGGGAAGCTGTTATTT. It translates to CAAWDRNTGKLLF.

This rearrangement joins TRBV11-3 to TRBJ2-2, with a tentative D call TRBD2 (5 bases). In germline, CDR1 is SGHNT, CDR2 YENEEA. The CDR3 extends over 14 amino acids. V lost 4 bases and J lost 5, with 11 bases in between. CDR3 sequence reads: CASSYGRGTGELFF. The CDR3 bases are TGTGCCAGCAGCTACGGTAGAGGGACCGGGGAGCTGTTTTTT.

A remark on this clonotype: Compared with germline, one end of the junction differs, possibly owing to a read error. CDR3 sequence (DNA): TGTGCCAGCAGCTCCGGGGGGGGGACTTGCGTGAGTATCAACAATAAGCAGTTCTTC. This sequence encodes CASSSGGGTCVSINNKQFF. The chain joins TRBV11-2 to TRBJ2-1, with 8 bases matching TRBD2. Germline V lookup: CDR1 SGHAT, CDR2 FQNNGV. The CDR3 covers 19 residues.

Worth noting for this clonotype: The germline gene is not matched at one end of the junction; a read error may be the cause. V gene TRBV4-1 combines with J gene TRBJ1-1, with D tentatively TRBD1 (5 bases). The CDR3 loop spans 18 amino acids. CDR1 is MGHRA, CDR2 YSYEKL, per germline. The CDR3: CASSQGISHRQLNIEAFF. CDR3 sequence (DNA): TGCGCCAGCAGCCAAGGAATCTCCCATCGACAGCTGAACATTGAAGCTTTCTTT.

A note on this clonotype: This is likely a read error, given that the CDR3 carries no conserved phenylalanine or tryptophan at its end. The chain recombines TRBV11-3 with TRBJ1-1; possibly TRBD1 for D (5 bases). This CDR3 spans 14 amino acids. V lost 9 bases to trimming and J lost 4 bases, with 18 bases between them. Germline V gene data show CDR1 as SGHNT and CDR2 as YENEEA. The CDR3 is CASSRTRESTEAFI. Written as DNA, the CDR3 is TGTGCCAGTAGCCGTACCAGGGAGAGCACTGAAGCTTTCATT.

As concerns this clonotype: One end of the junction varies from germline; a read error may be responsible. The genes are TRBV4-1 and TRBJ2-1; D call uncertain. The CDR3 sequence is 18 residues long. Germline V gives CDR1 MGHRA, CDR2 YSYEKL. As DNA, the CDR3 is TGTGCCAGCAGCCAGGATGGTACGGAACACAACTCCTACAATGAGCAGTTCTTC. It encodes CASSQDGTEHNSYNEQFF.

This clonotype was seen repeatedly, ten times or more. This chain connects TRBV5-8 to TRBJ1-5, with 10 bases aligning to TRBD1. Germline loops: CDR1 SGHTS, CDR2 YDEGEE. This CDR3 has 15 amino acids. Trimming removed 2 bases from V and 6 bases from J; junction bases left unmatched: 5. The CDR3 DNA follows: TGTGCCAGCAGCTTTCTCGGACAGGGGGTTCAGCCCCAGCATTTT. Its translation is CASSFLGQGVQPQHF.

Comments on this clonotype: As the CDR3 is not closed by the conserved phenylalanine or tryptophan, this likely results from a read error. The gene calls are TRBV6-5 and TRBJ1-6; TRBD1 agrees at 8 bases. The CDR3 contains 16 residues. From germline, CDR1 is MNHEY and CDR2 SVGAGI. J was trimmed by 9 bases and V by 7 bases; bases with no gene match: 14. The CDR3 coding sequence is TGTGCCAGCACGCGCGATCGGACAGGGAAGTCTTCACCCCTCCACTAT. This encodes CASTRDRTGKSSPLHY.